This TCR beta chain is from a study of shared clonotypes between healthy human individuals. Overall study: Each donor's CD8 memory used one plate, CD8 naive two, each CD4 subset three.

Regarding this clone: Its antigen remains unidentified.

Investigators divided CD4+ cells into CD45RA+ naive and CD45RA-negative memory subsets. CDR1 SGHTA and CDR2 FQGNSA come from the germline V gene. The CDR3 has 16 residues. V lost 1 base, J lost 6 bases, and 16 bases lay in between. Measured with immunoSEQ multiplex PCR; TCRdb has only the in-frame clones, and not every one. The sample includes 900,000 to 1,200,000 clones, around 78% of them seen just once. Study-wide findings and caveats: Generation probability values for non-shared clonotypes were lower than those for clonotypes shared by all four donors. Investigators expected sequencing depth to affect clonotype sharing among donors.

The chain is built from TRBV7-2 and TRBJ2-1; D perhaps matches TRBD2 (5 bases). The TCR was taken from a man aged 18 to 35 in good health. Some clones in this sample may be carry-over from other donors' samples. The specimen was memory CD4+ T cells from PBMCs. Specified subset: CD45RA-negative fraction. The chain's CDR3 is CASSLGFSSGFNEQFF. CDR3 bases: TGTGCCAGCAGCTTAGGGTTTTCCAGCGGCTTCAATGAGCAGTTCTTC.